The 10 T cell receptor beta chains reported below all come from one sample, sequenced in a study of PD-L1 blockade in urothelial cancer. The time point: peripheral blood 6 weeks after treatment start. Generated by immunoSEQ multiplex PCR, the TCRdb table keeps only in-frame clones and is missing some. Of 40,000 to 50,000 clones listed, approximately 83% are singletons. Sequenced here: PBMCs, sampled around atezolizumab (anti-PD-L1) treatment. The origin of the receptors is a man aged 55 to 70 with urothelial cancer.

V and J are TRBV5-3 and TRBJ1-3, with D maybe TRBD1 (5 bases). TRBV5-3 has ORF status, its function being uncertain. The CDR3 spans 14 residues. V was pared by 5 bases and J by 4 bases, with 13 bases between. The CDR3 sequence is CARSHCSGGNTIYF. The CDR3 bases are TGTGCCAGAAGTCATTGTTCAGGGGGAAACACCATATATTTT.

This chain links TRBV19 with TRBJ1-1; 9 bases map to TRBD1. V shed 4 bases and J 5 bases; nucleotides not matched to a gene: 8. The length of the CDR3 is 15 residues. Looked up from germline, CDR1 is LNHDA and CDR2 is SQIVND (reference sequence). DNA for the CDR3: TGTGCCAGTAGTAAATCGACAGGGGGGAGGACTGAAGCTTTCTTT. Protein: CASSKSTGGRTEAFF.

This chain joins TRBV29-1 and TRBJ2-3; 10 positions agree with TRBD2. Germline assignment: CDR1 SQVTM and CDR2 ANQGSEA. Losses at the gene ends were 1 base for V and 2 bases for J; bases not matched to a gene: 9. This CDR3 contains 17 residues. Here the CDR3 DNA reads TGCAGCGTTGAAGGGTTAGCGGGGGGCTTCTTCACAGATACGCAGTATTTT. Translated: CSVEGLAGGFFTDTQYF.

The V call is TRBV30, the J call TRBJ2-2; 7 bases map to TRBD1. This CDR3 is 15 amino acids long. V trimming: 1 base; J trimming: 3 bases; junction bases outside the gene matches: 5. Per germline, CDR1 GTSNPN and CDR2 SVGIG (reference sequence). In DNA form, the CDR3 reads TGTGCCTGGAGTGCCGGGGACAGCCACACCGGGGAGCTGTTTTTT. Translation gives CAWSAGDSHTGELFF.

The chain is built from TRBV6-5 and TRBJ1-2; D remains unclear. Deletions cut 0 bases from V and 8 bases from J, with 10 bases between. CDR1 and CDR2 (germline): MNHEY, SVGAGI. The CDR3 totals 13 residues. This chain's CDR3 is CASSYSASHGYTF. CDR3 coding DNA: TGTGCCAGCAGTTACTCAGCTTCCCACGGCTACACCTTC.

The V gene is TRBV7-8, the J gene TRBJ2-7; 7 positions agree with TRBD2. Germline CDR1 SGHVS, CDR2 FQNEAQ. The CDR3 is 12 amino acids. The J segment lost 6 bases and the V segment lost 7 bases, leaving 6 bases of the junction unmatched. CDR3 nucleotide sequence: TGTGCCAGCACCCAACGGACTAGCGAGCAGTACTTC. Encoded protein: CASTQRTSEQYF.

The chain is built from TRBV5-4 and TRBJ1-4; possibly TRBD1 for D (6 bases). Trimming stripped 0 bases from V and 9 bases from J, with 9 bases between. The V gene's germline CDR1 is SGHNT and CDR2 YYREEE (reference sequence). The CDR3 sequence is 13 residues long. The CDR3 is CASSLGTAQKLFF. CDR3 sequence (DNA): TGTGCCAGCAGCTTGGGGACAGCCCAAAAACTGTTTTTT.

V is TRBV19 and J is TRBJ2-4; 11 bases match TRBD1. Germline values: CDR1 LNHDA, CDR2 SQIVND (reference sequence). The trim removed 4 bases at V and 1 base at J, leaving 12 bases unmatched. The CDR3 contains 19 residues. The CDR3 DNA sequence: TGTGCCAGTAGTACCTTGTCCCCGGGACAGGGGGGGGCCAAAAACATTCAGTACTTC. Translation gives CASSTLSPGQGGAKNIQYF.

The chain uses TRBV19 and TRBJ1-1, with 8 bases identical to TRBD1. Trimming cost V 5 bases and J 0 bases; bases outside gene matches: 8. Germline V gene lookup returns CDR1 LNHDA and CDR2 SQIVND (reference sequence). The CDR3 length is 16 residues. The chain's CDR3 is CASSSSGTGMNTEAFF. Written as DNA, the CDR3 is TGTGCCAGTAGTTCATCCGGGACAGGTATGAACACTGAAGCTTTCTTT.

The chain joins TRBV5-1 to TRBJ2-1; 11 bases match TRBD2. V lost 3 bases and J lost 10; bases outside the gene matches: 12. Germline V gene data show CDR1 as SGHRS and CDR2 as YFSETQ. This CDR3 is built from 16 residues. The CDR3: CASSSGALAGGLEQFF. DNA for the CDR3: TGCGCCAGCAGCTCCGGAGCGCTAGCGGGGGGTTTAGAGCAGTTCTTC. The entire variable domain, with the rest obtained from reference TRBV5-1 and TRBJ2-1, is as follows: KAGVTQTPRYLIKTRGQQVTLSCSPISGHRSVSWYQQTPGQGLQFLFEYFSETQRNKGNFPGRFSGRQFSNSRSEMNVSTLELGDSALYLCASSSGALAGGLEQFFGPGTRLTVL.